The rows below give T cell receptor beta chains drawn from one sample of a study of blood T cell repertoires in COVID-19. Produced via immunoSEQ multiplex PCR; TCRdb's table is partial and in-frame only. The table records approximately 300,000 clones, over 75% of them present only once. The material sequenced was peripheral blood. The receptors were sampled from a woman between 25 and 40 years old with COVID-19, enrolled during active disease. CDR3s leave out the opening cysteine and the closing phenylalanine or tryptophan. Fields, in order: V gene, CDR3 length, J gene, clone size, CDR3 protein. Some rows mark clone size as missing; the rest say once, few, many or name a class of expanded clone.

V: TRBV7-2
length: 10
J: TRBJ1-6
size: .
CDR3: ASSFGGRPLH

V: TRBV10-3
length: 12
J: TRBJ2-5
size: .
CDR3: AIRQGEAQETQY

V: TRBV30
length: 11
J: TRBJ2-7
size: .
CDR3: AWVSGGSYEQY

V: TRBV15
length: 13
J: TRBJ1-2
size: .
CDR3: ATSPGQGAPRGYT

V: TRBV21-1
length: 11
J: TRBJ2-7
size: .
CDR3: ASSKPSTGEQY

V: TRBV28
length: 12
J: TRBJ1-2
size: many
CDR3: ASREARGLGGYT

V: TRBV6-5
length: 12
J: TRBJ2-2
size: .
CDR3: ASAEDGSTGELF

V: TRBV6-5
length: 13
J: TRBJ2-3
size: once
CDR3: ASTMGDRRTDTQY

V: TRBV4-2
length: 12
J: TRBJ1-2
size: .
CDR3: ASSQEEGPYGYT

V: TRBV3-1/TRBV3-2
length: 11
J: TRBJ1-1
size: .
CDR3: ASRKAQNTEAF

V: TRBV7-9
length: 14
J: TRBJ2-7
size: few
CDR3: ASSHPLTSGIGEQY

V: TRBV28
length: 11
J: TRBJ1-1
size: .
CDR3: ASSFSVNTEAF

V: TRBV6-2/TRBV6-3
length: 10
J: TRBJ2-1
size: .
CDR3: ASSTPGQGQF

V: TRBV27
length: 13
J: TRBJ2-2
size: .
CDR3: ASMSWDRGTGELF

V: TRBV10-3
length: 15
J: TRBJ1-3
size: .
CDR3: AISGTGQDYSGNTIY

V: TRBV9
length: 12
J: TRBJ2-7
size: once
CDR3: ASKMTSGDYEQY

V: TRBV5-1
length: 13
J: TRBJ1-1
size: .
CDR3: ASRTGQGMNTEAF

V: TRBV30
length: 12
J: TRBJ2-3
size: .
CDR3: AWSPTGGADTQY

V: TRBV6-4
length: 9
J: TRBJ1-2
size: .
CDR3: ASRKKGGYT

V: TRBV3-1/TRBV3-2
length: 12
J: TRBJ2-1
size: .
CDR3: ASSPGLPGGEQF

V: TRBV7-9
length: 10
J: TRBJ2-7
size: .
CDR3: ASSDTGIEQY

V: TRBV27
length: 11
J: TRBJ2-1
size: .
CDR3: ASSVLGYNEQF

V: TRBV5-1
length: 13
J: TRBJ2-7
size: .
CDR3: ASSLGLAGGGEQY

V: TRBV6-4
length: 13
J: TRBJ2-1
size: .
CDR3: ASSEREGSYNEQF

V: TRBV27
length: 12
J: TRBJ1-2
size: few
CDR3: ASSLFQGYYGYT

V: TRBV5-1
length: 12
J: TRBJ2-1
size: once
CDR3: ASSTRLGGNEQF

V: TRBV28
length: 9
J: TRBJ2-7
size: once
CDR3: ASSYTYEQY

V: TRBV10-1
length: 13
J: TRBJ2-3
size: .
CDR3: ASSESRQGTDTQY

V: TRBV7-3
length: 13
J: TRBJ2-1
size: .
CDR3: ASSLTLAGGGEQF

V: TRBV14
length: 15
J: TRBJ2-7
size: .
CDR3: ASSQEPPTSGMYEQY

V: TRBV7-2
length: 13
J: TRBJ2-2
size: .
CDR3: ASSRQGNLAGELF

V: TRBV5-1
length: 13
J: TRBJ1-5
size: .
CDR3: ASSLGAGGNQPQH

V: TRBV15
length: 12
J: TRBJ2-5
size: .
CDR3: ATSSPGLKETQY

V: TRBV28
length: 14
J: TRBJ2-5
size: .
CDR3: ASSLLLAGGTETQY

V: TRBV24-1
length: 14
J: TRBJ2-1
size: .
CDR3: ATSESPGRAQYEQF

V: TRBV9
length: 12
J: TRBJ1-4
size: .
CDR3: ASSVEGQLSELF

V: TRBV9
length: 14
J: TRBJ2-3
size: .
CDR3: ASSVTSGSFADTQY

V: TRBV3-1/TRBV3-2
length: 13
J: TRBJ2-1
size: .
CDR3: ASSQRLAGRDEQF

V: TRBV7-9
length: 14
J: TRBJ2-5
size: .
CDR3: ASSRAGLAGQETQY

V: TRBV4-1
length: 13
J: TRBJ2-1
size: .
CDR3: ASSQVAGTNNEQF